Reported below is one T cell receptor (beta chain). The source material, RNA transcripts, was used to amplify TCR beta CDR3 regions. In the first-round RT-PCR of the TCR CDR3, the HTBI primer set was used. TCRdb re-called the multiplex PCR reads through MiXCR, storing one row per CDR3 protein. The repertoire holds some 210,000 distinct CDR3 sequences, with 17% as singletons. This sample stems from a study of T cells in Graves' hyperthyroidism and ophthalmopathy. The V gene's germline CDR1 is SGHAT and CDR2 FQNNGV. V gave up 5 bases and J gave up 2 bases, with 13 bases separating them. This CDR3 is built from 14 residues.

The clonotype originates from a man aged 50 or older with Graves' hyperthyroidism. Material: blood. The chain has TRBV11-2 and TRBJ2-7; possibly TRBD1 for D (6 bases). The CDR3, as DNA: TGTGCCAGCAGCCTCACAGGGAGTACCTACGAGCAGTACTTC. Its translation: CASSLTGSTYEQYF. Full variable domain (rest looked up from reference TRBV11-2 and TRBJ2-7): EAGVAQSPRYKIIEKRQSVAFWCNPISGHATLYWYQQILGQGPKLLIQFQNNGVVDDSQLPKDRFSAERLKGVDSTLKIQPAKLEDSAVYLCASSLTGSTYEQYFGPGTRLTVT.